Detailed here is one TCR beta chain. This clonotype has only a few counts. Its antigen is not yet known. Base qualities are not provided; no much larger clone lies one nucleotide away. Per the publication, the treatment or condition label means: in vitro stimulation with specific CMV peptide epitopes to enrich CMV-specific T cells. Sequencing used an Illumina HiSeq 1500. Using fastp trimming at Q25 and MiXCR clonotype assembly, TCRdb reanalyzed the public sequencing data and kept in-frame beta chains. Identical CDR3 protein sequences are pooled into one entry, listed with their most common genes and DNA. Recorded for this sample are about 890,000 distinct CDR3 sequences; roughly 30% of them occurred a single time. Clones ranked in the top ten supply around 15% of the sample. The CDR3 starts with the cysteine, ends with the phenylalanine, and has 18 residues. Left in the record is the CDR3 DNA by itself, 54 bases read in frame from the first base. V and J are truncated by 6 bases and 0 bases respectively, leaving an intervening sequence of 21 bases.

The data originate from a study of T cell repertoires in cytomegalovirus infection (dated 2019 in TCRdb). Regarding the study in general: Alongside well-studied HLA-B-restricted epitopes, the peptide stimulations were aimed at recently identified HLA-C-restricted CMV epitopes, whose presentation resists viral immunomodulation. Donor HLA type was relevant to the analysis, because carriage of CMV infection together with the matching HLA type was indicated by public TCR beta signatures. General study outcomes and caveats: Carriers of CMV infection plus the relevant HLA type were discriminated by the cumulative frequency of public TCR beta family members in the study cohort and in an independent roughly 340-donor cohort. The ex vivo response was dominated by HLA-C-restricted CMV-specific TCR beta clonotypes, which also provided the single most frequent clonotype in two of eight donors.

The rearranged segments are TRBV12-3 or TRBV12-4 and TRBJ1-3; the D gene lacks a confident call. The source was cultured CD8+ T cells from PBMCs, collected from culture after CMV antigen stimulation. The receptor was isolated from a human donor in good health (CMV status not recorded). Some clones in this sample may be carry-over from other donors' samples. The DNA reads TGTGCCAGCAGCCCCGGACCGCCGGGATTCTTCTCTGGAAACACCATATATTTT. Its protein is CASSPGPPGFFSGNTIYF.